These 31 T cell receptor beta chains share one sample of origin, sequenced in a study of response to subunit inactivated influenza vaccine. TCRdb itself ran the RT-PCR reads through MiXCR, one entry per CDR3 protein. The sample consists of 500,000 to 700,000 distinct CDR3 sequences, around 25% of them appearing once. The data were also submitted as part of a second study, on T cells expressing NK-cell markers. That report adds: It was by 5'RACE template switching with UMIs that TCR beta cDNA was made.

Sequenced material: CD4+ T cells sorted from PBMCs, taken about 12 days after vaccination. The receptors originated from a man aged 45-65 years who received an inactivated influenza vaccine.

This clonotype was counted between two and nine times. The chain combines TRBV5-6 with TRBJ2-7; D is unresolved. Deletions cut 2 bases from V and 6 bases from J, with 12 bases between. Germline CDR1 and CDR2: SGHDT and YYEEEE. This CDR3 contains 13 residues. The CDR3 coding sequence is TGTGCCAGCAGCTTTGACCGGTGGGGCGAGCAGTACTTC. This encodes CASSFDRWGEQYF.

This clonotype was seen a few times. The chain links TRBV5-5 to TRBJ2-1; TRBD2 agrees at 9 bases. The CDR3 is 15 residues long. V shed 4 bases and J 2 bases; nucleotides not matched to a gene: 4. Germline V CDR1 and CDR2: SGHKS, YYEKEE (reference sequence). This CDR3 reads CASSTGLAAYNEQFF. CDR3 DNA: TGTGCCAGCAGCACGGGACTAGCAGCCTACAATGAGCAGTTCTTC.

This clonotype has just a few counts. This chain joins TRBV16 and TRBJ1-1; D is unclear. CDR3 length equals 14 residues. V shed 0 bases and J shed 0 bases, with 5 bases lying between them. Germline V CDR1 and CDR2: KGHSY, FQNENV. The CDR3 region is CASSQSAVNTEAFF. As DNA, the CDR3 is TGTGCCAGCAGCCAATCGGCAGTGAACACTGAAGCTTTCTTT.

This clonotype was detected only a few times. The genes are TRBV5-1 and TRBJ2-5; D is undetermined. The germline CDR1 and CDR2 sequences are SGHRS and YFSETQ. The CDR3 runs to 15 residues. Trimming stripped 0 bases from V and 2 bases from J, with 11 bases between. CDR3 nucleotide sequence: TGCGCCAGCAGCTTGGTTTCGTCAGGTCAAGAGACCCAGTACTTC. Protein: CASSLVSSGQETQYF. Using reference TRBV5-1 and TRBJ2-5 for the parts outside the CDR3, the full variable domain is KAGVTQTPRYLIKTRGQQVTLSCSPISGHRSVSWYQQTPGQGLQFLFEYFSETQRNKGNFPGRFSGRQFSNSRSEMNVSTLELGDSALYLCASSLVSSGQETQYFGPGTRLLVL.

The table lists this clonotype with a count of one. The rearrangement links TRBV20-1 to TRBJ2-7, with 7 bases that match TRBD2. V was pared by 5 bases and J by 2 bases, with 9 bases of the junction left unmatched. The CDR3 consists of 14 residues. Germline values: CDR1 DFQATT, CDR2 SNEGSKA (reference sequence). The DNA for the CDR3 is TGCAGTGCTTCCCCCGGGACTACCACCTACGAGCAGTACTTC. It is translated as CSASPGTTTYEQYF.

This clonotype has just a few counts. The rearrangement joins TRBV28 to TRBJ2-3; D call uncertain. V dropped 8 bases and J dropped 0 bases, with 15 bases sitting between them. Per the germline V gene, CDR1 is MDHEN and CDR2 is SYDVKM. The CDR3 consists of 15 residues. CDR3 in amino acids: CASQSASLSTDTQYF. The CDR3 nucleotides are TGTGCCAGCCAATCGGCGTCTCTTAGCACAGATACGCAGTATTTT.

This clonotype has a handful of counts. The gene calls are TRBV27 and TRBJ2-4; TRBD1 is a possible D gene (7 bases). The germline CDR1 and CDR2 sequences are MNHEY and SMNVEV (reference sequence). V lost 5 bases and J lost 0, with 23 bases in between. This CDR3 has 19 residues. In DNA form, the CDR3 reads TGTGCCAGCAGTCCTATGCGGCAGGGGGGCTTCCTAGCCAAAAACATTCAGTACTTC. Translated: CASSPMRQGGFLAKNIQYF.

CDR3 residues: CASSSGQGAPNNQPQHF. The CDR3 nucleotides are TGTGCCAGCAGCTCGGGACAGGGCGCGCCTAACAATCAGCCCCAGCATTTT. The chain is built from TRBV5-5 and TRBJ1-5, with 9 bases fitting TRBD1. Germline loops: CDR1 SGHKS, CDR2 YYEKEE (reference sequence). With V trimmed by 3 bases and J by 3 bases, 10 bases remained unmatched. The CDR3 has 17 amino acids. Using reference TRBV5-5 and TRBJ1-5 for the parts outside the CDR3, the full variable domain is DAGVTQSPTHLIKTRGQQVTLRCSPISGHKSVSWYQQVLGQGPQFIFQYYEKEERGRGNFPDRFSARQFPNYSSELNVNALLLGDSALYLCASSSGQGAPNNQPQHFGDGTRLSIL.

This clonotype occurred many times. The gene calls are TRBV12-3 or TRBV12-4 and TRBJ1-1, with D possibly TRBD1 on 6 matching bases. This CDR3 is built from 14 residues. V dropped 5 bases and J dropped 0 bases, with 10 bases sitting between them. The CDR3 DNA is TGTGCCAGCAGTCCGGGACAACTGAACACTGAAGCTTTCTTT. It translates to CASSPGQLNTEAFF.

This clonotype has only a few counts. The chain uses TRBV6-5 and TRBJ2-7; 10 nucleotides align to TRBD1. The CDR3 consists of 18 residues. From germline, CDR1 is MNHEY and CDR2 SVGAGI. Trimming took 0 bases from V and 2 from J; bases not matched to a gene: 10. CDR3 residues: CASSYSWGGTGEPYEQYF. In nucleotides, the CDR3 is TGTGCCAGCAGTTACTCGTGGGGAGGGACAGGGGAGCCCTACGAGCAGTACTTC.

CDR3 DNA: TGTGCCAGCAGCCAACTAGCGGGAACTATCTACGAGCAGTACTTC. Translation gives CASSQLAGTIYEQYF. This chain joins TRBV3-1 and TRBJ2-7, with TRBD2 matching over 9 bases. The length of the CDR3 is 15 residues. Germline V gives CDR1 LGHDT, CDR2 YNNKEL (reference sequence). After removal of 2 bases from V and 3 bases from J, the junction contained 5 bases not matched to a gene.

The chain combines TRBV5-1 with TRBJ2-1; TRBD2 matches at 10 bases. The junction had 8 bases not matched to a gene; V was cut back by 2 bases and J by 3 bases. Germline V CDR1 and CDR2: SGHRS, YFSETQ. The CDR3 length is 17 residues. In nucleotides, the CDR3 is TGCGCCAGCAGCTTTAACGCTGGGACTAGCGTCTACAATGAGCAGTTCTTC. Amino acid sequence: CASSFNAGTSVYNEQFF. Drawing the rest from reference TRBV5-1 and TRBJ2-1, the complete variable domain is KAGVTQTPRYLIKTRGQQVTLSCSPISGHRSVSWYQQTPGQGLQFLFEYFSETQRNKGNFPGRFSGRQFSNSRSEMNVSTLELGDSALYLCASSFNAGTSVYNEQFFGPGTRLTVL.

The chain carries TRBV5-1 and TRBJ2-2; D is perhaps TRBD1 or TRBD2 (5 bases each). V dropped 3 bases and J dropped 0 bases, with 12 bases sitting between them. The CDR3 is 16 amino acids. Germline-derived CDR1 and CDR2 are SGHRS and YFSETQ. CDR3 in amino acids: CASSWGGSSNTGELFF. DNA of the CDR3: TGCGCCAGCAGCTGGGGCGGGTCGTCGAACACCGGGGAGCTGTTTTTT.

The rearrangement uses TRBV24-1 and TRBJ2-3; 8 nucleotides match TRBD1. J was trimmed by 4 bases and V by 2 bases; bases with no gene match: 7. Germline CDR1 reads KGHDR; CDR2 reads SFDVKD. This CDR3 has 16 amino acids. In DNA, the CDR3 is TGTGCCACCAGTGATTCTCGAGACAGGGGTCCAGATACGCAGTATTTT. As protein: CATSDSRDRGPDTQYF.

V is TRBV7-8 and J is TRBJ1-4; tentative D call: TRBD1 (5 bases). Germline values: CDR1 SGHVS, CDR2 FQNEAQ. V lost 5 bases to trimming and J lost 7 bases, with 11 bases between them. The CDR3 is 13 amino acids. The CDR3 loop reads CASSLGTSEKLFF. Written as DNA, the CDR3 is TGTGCCAGCAGCCTTGGGACTTCTGAAAAACTGTTTTTT.

V and J are TRBV5-1 and TRBJ2-2; TRBD1 is a possible D gene (5 bases). The CDR3 covers 14 residues. The V end was cut by 2 bases, the J end by 6 bases, with 11 bases between. In germline, CDR1 is SGHRS, CDR2 YFSETQ. The CDR3: CASSLGQGSGELFF. The CDR3 DNA follows: TGCGCCAGCAGCTTAGGGCAGGGCTCCGGGGAGCTGTTTTTT.

As concerns this clonotype: This is likely a read error, given that the CDR3 carries no conserved phenylalanine or tryptophan at its end. J is TRBJ2-1 and V is TRBV10-3; D unclear. This CDR3 contains 15 residues. Trimming left V 2 bases short and J 1 base short, with 9 bases between. Germline V gene lookup returns CDR1 ENHRY and CDR2 SYGVKD. In DNA form, the CDR3 reads TGTGCCATCAGTGAGGAGGAACTATCCTACAATGAGCAGTTCTTA. Its translation: CAISEEELSYNEQFL.

The chain employs TRBV20-1 and TRBJ2-1; D might be TRBD2 (6 bases). Looked up from germline, CDR1 is DFQATT and CDR2 is SNEGSKA (reference sequence). V lost 0 bases to trimming and J lost 5 bases, with 11 bases between them. This CDR3 is built from 14 residues. The CDR3 sequence is CSARDGGINNEQFF. The CDR3 DNA is TGCAGTGCTAGAGATGGGGGGATCAACAATGAGCAGTTCTTC.

This clonotype turned up a few times. This chain connects TRBV3-1 to TRBJ2-1, with 9 bases fitting TRBD2. Germline-derived CDR1 and CDR2 are LGHDT and YNNKEL (reference sequence). The CDR3 runs to 16 residues. Trimming took 3 bases from V and 6 from J; bases not matched to a gene: 9. CDR3 DNA: TGTGCCAGCAGCCATGGGGTAGCGGGGGCTCGCAATGAGCAGTTCTTC. Translation: CASSHGVAGARNEQFF.

The chain links TRBV9 to TRBJ2-5, with D hard to call. The CDR3 length is 15 residues. Trimming pared 0 bases from V and 5 bases from J, leaving 14 bases between. Germline V gene sequence: CDR1 SGDLS, CDR2 YYNGEE. This chain's CDR3 is CASSVDPEPRETQYF. CDR3 sequence (DNA): TGTGCCAGCAGCGTAGATCCAGAACCTCGGGAGACCCAGTACTTC.

This clonotype was observed a handful of times. The rearrangement links TRBV20-1 to TRBJ2-2; 10 bases map to TRBD2. Germline-derived CDR1 and CDR2 are DFQATT and SNEGSKA (reference sequence). The CDR3 length is 14 residues. V shed 4 bases and J 7 bases; nucleotides not matched to a gene: 6. CDR3 sequence reads: CSAKPSGSVGELFF. CDR3 coding DNA: TGCAGTGCTAAGCCTAGCGGGAGCGTCGGGGAGCTGTTTTTT.

This clonotype was counted between two and nine times. The chain couples TRBV12-3 or TRBV12-4 to TRBJ2-1, with D possibly matching TRBD2 (6 bases). CDR3 length: 12 amino acids. The V end lost 6 bases, the J end lost 9 bases, and 12 bases lay between the germline ends. In DNA form, the CDR3 reads TGTGCCAGCAGGGTCACTAGCAGTGAGCAGTTCTTC. Protein: CASRVTSSEQFF.

The chain employs TRBV5-1 and TRBJ2-7; 8 bases fit TRBD2. Germline V gene data show CDR1 as SGHRS and CDR2 as YFSETQ. The CDR3 consists of 14 residues. J was trimmed by 3 bases and V by 7 bases; bases with no gene match: 9. CDR3 sequence reads: CASGLSGADYEQYF. In DNA, the CDR3 is TGCGCCAGCGGACTTAGCGGGGCAGACTACGAGCAGTACTTC.

The chain is built from TRBV5-1 and TRBJ2-7; 8 bases align to TRBD2. Germline V gene lookup returns CDR1 SGHRS and CDR2 YFSETQ. V shed 2 bases and J 4 bases; nucleotides not matched to a gene: 14. The CDR3 totals 17 residues. CDR3 DNA sequence: TGCGCCAGCAGCTTTAAACCGAGAACGGGAGGGCCGTACGAGCAGTACTTC. Its protein is CASSFKPRTGGPYEQYF.

The chain uses TRBV28 and TRBJ1-1; D gene ambiguous. Germline V gives CDR1 MDHEN, CDR2 SYDVKM. The CDR3 sequence is 12 residues long. Trimming pared 2 bases from V and 5 bases from J, leaving 6 bases between. As DNA, the CDR3 is TGTGCCAGCAGTTTACCTCGAACTGAAGCTTTCTTT. It codes for CASSLPRTEAFF.

For this clonotype: This clone may be a read error of a much larger clone one base away. The genes are TRBV7-2 and TRBJ2-7, with D possibly being TRBD1 (6 bases). Germline V CDR1 and CDR2: SGHTA, FQGNSA. The CDR3 has 13 residues. Trimming shortened V by 8 bases and J by 3 bases, and 14 bases separated the two germline ends. The DNA of the CDR3 is TGTGCCAGCGGCTCCCAAGGGGGCTACGAGCAGTACTTC. Encoded protein: CASGSQGGYEQYF.

This chain joins TRBV7-2 and TRBJ2-1, with a possible D match to TRBD2 (5 bases). V was cut by 5 bases and J by 3 bases, with 14 bases left in between. This CDR3 contains 15 residues. The germline gives CDR1 SGHTA, CDR2 FQGNSA. The chain's CDR3 is CASSLVGNRYNEQFF. The CDR3, as DNA: TGTGCCAGCAGCCTAGTCGGGAATCGCTACAATGAGCAGTTCTTC. Using reference TRBV7-2 and TRBJ2-1 for the parts outside the CDR3, the full variable domain is GAGVSQSPSNKVTEKGKDVELRCDPISGHTALYWYRQSLGQGLEFLIYFQGNSAPDKSGLPSDRFSAERTGGSVSTLTIQRTQQEDSAVYLCASSLVGNRYNEQFFGPGTRLTVL.

This chain joins TRBV20-1 and TRBJ2-7, with 9 bases identical to TRBD2. V shed 3 bases, J shed 0 bases, and the junction held 12 bases outside the gene matches. CDR1 DFQATT and CDR2 SNEGSKA come from the germline V gene (reference sequence). The CDR3 runs to 17 residues. The CDR3 DNA follows: TGCAGTGCTAGCCCCCGAATCATTAGCGGGAGCTCCTACGAGCAGTACTTC. It is translated as CSASPRIISGSSYEQYF.

This clonotype was seen a handful of times. The chain is built from TRBV7-8 and TRBJ2-1, with 8 bases aligning to TRBD1. Looked up from germline, CDR1 is SGHVS and CDR2 is FQNEAQ. The CDR3 has 12 residues. The junction had 5 bases not matched to a gene; V was cut back by 5 bases and J by 11 bases. CDR3 in amino acids: CASSPDREKQFF. The CDR3 region has the DNA TGTGCCAGCAGCCCGGACAGGGAAAAGCAGTTCTTC.

This clonotype came up many times. CDR3: CAISGTGTGALRADGTQYF. CDR3 nucleotides: TGTGCCATCAGTGGGACCGGGACAGGGGCCCTAAGGGCGGACGGGACCCAGTACTTC. The chain couples TRBV10-3 to TRBJ2-5, with 10 bases matching TRBD1. This CDR3 region has 19 residues. Losses at the gene ends were 4 bases for V and 7 bases for J; bases not matched to a gene: 21. Germline V gene lookup returns CDR1 ENHRY and CDR2 SYGVKD.

This clonotype was seen many times. The V gene is TRBV3-1, the J gene TRBJ2-7; D is perhaps TRBD2 (7 bases). Germline loops: CDR1 LGHDT, CDR2 YNNKEL (reference sequence). The V and J ends lost 0 bases and 0 bases respectively, with 12 bases between them. The CDR3 has 16 residues. This chain's CDR3 is CASSQETGRVSYEQYF. CDR3 bases: TGTGCCAGCAGCCAAGAAACAGGGAGGGTCTCCTACGAGCAGTACTTC.